This TCR beta chain was recorded in a study of cytomegalovirus exposure and HLA in healthy donors. V was pared by 3 bases and J by 4 bases, with 9 bases between. Germline V gene data show CDR1 as SGHTA and CDR2 as FQGNSA. The CDR3 covers 14 residues. Overall study findings and caveats: Segments of the TCR beta V type were, in most cases, productive about 90% or about 30% of the time in an earlier analysis. In vitro, three CMV-associated chains proved specific for CMV antigens. According to a later analysis, most TCR beta chains associated with CMV appeared HLA-restricted.

Both 60 Vbeta primers and 13 Jbeta primers went into the PCR. Measured with immunoSEQ multiplex PCR; TCRdb has only the in-frame clones, and not every one. The sample shows roughly 200,000 clones, roughly 80% of them seen only once. A word on this clone: Its cognate antigen is unknown.

The rearrangement joins TRBV7-2 to TRBJ2-2; D possibly corresponds to TRBD2 (5 bases). The sample comprised PBMCs. The receptor was derived from a man aged 40-49 years in good health and CMV-seropositive. CDR3 loop: CASSFNGGTGELFF. The CDR3, as DNA: TGTGCCAGCAGCTTTAATGGAGGCACCGGGGAGCTGTTTTTT.